This T cell receptor beta chain originates from a study of blood T cells in healthy people across ages. Together with a sample-barcoded 5' primer, a J-beta primer mix was included in a second PCR lasting roughly 6 to 12 cycles. Samples each returned at least 2.5 million CDR3-containing paired-end reads. TCRdb used MiXCR to reprocess the 5' RACE reads, holding one entry per CDR3 protein. Of nearly 800,000 distinct CDR3 sequences listed, 45% to 70% are singletons. CDR1 is SGHDN, CDR2 FVKESK, per germline. Trimming removed 1 base from V and 0 bases from J, with 11 bases in between. The CDR3 totals 16 residues.

The origin of this receptor is a man in his forties in good health. This sequence joins TRBV14 and TRBJ2-3; D is unresolved. Sequencing was done on a sample of blood. The DNA of the CDR3 is TGTGCCAGCAGCCAAGCGAGGACGGCCAGCACAGATACGCAGTATTTT. Translated: CASSQARTASTDTQYF.